The 14 T cell receptor beta chains given below trace back to one sample, sequenced in a study of cytomegalovirus exposure and HLA in healthy donors. It was with 60 Vbeta and 13 Jbeta primers that the PCR ran. Assay used: immunoSEQ multiplex PCR; TCRdb lists only in-frame clones, some missing. The sample has about 120,000 clones, around three quarters seen once; the top ten hold about 10%. Sequencing used PBMCs. The source is a man aged 35-49 years in good health and CMV-seropositive.

This clone was detected only once. CDR3 loop: CASSIGGNTEAFF. CDR3 DNA sequence: TGTGCCAGCTCGATAGGAGGGAACACTGAAGCTTTCTTT. This sequence joins TRBV18 and TRBJ1-1, with no clear D. Trimming removed 6 bases at V and 1 base at J, with 9 bases between. Per the germline V gene, CDR1 is KGHSH and CDR2 is LQKENI. This CDR3 has 13 amino acids.

The chain couples TRBV14 to TRBJ1-1, with a weak D call TRBD1 (6 bases). Germline-derived CDR1 and CDR2 are SGHDN and FVKESK. V lost 4 bases to trimming and J lost 4 bases, with 22 bases between them. The CDR3 spans 17 residues. The CDR3 nucleotides are TGTGCCAGCAGCCGTGGGGGCTTTGAGGGAAGGGCCACTGAAGCTTTCTTT. This codes for CASSRGGFEGRATEAFF.

The CDR3 DNA follows: TGCGCCAGCAGCTTGGGTGGGCCCATCAATGAGCAGTTCTTC. Translated, it gives CASSLGGPINEQFF. This chain uses TRBV5-1 with TRBJ2-1; unclear D gene. CDR1 SGHRS and CDR2 YFSETQ come from the germline V gene. The CDR3 is 14 amino acids. V lost 0 bases and J 6 bases, leaving 10 bases between the germline ends. The variable domain in full, completed from reference TRBV5-1 and TRBJ2-1, reads KAGVTQTPRYLIKTRGQQVTLSCSPISGHRSVSWYQQTPGQGLQFLFEYFSETQRNKGNFPGRFSGRQFSNSRSEMNVSTLELGDSALYLCASSLGGPINEQFFGPGTRLTVL.

This chain connects TRBV7-9 to TRBJ2-1; 8 bases align to TRBD1. The CDR3 totals 15 residues. The V gene's germline CDR1 is SEHNR and CDR2 FQNEAQ (reference sequence). Trimming took 2 bases from V and 9 from J; bases not matched to a gene: 9. This CDR3 is CASSLRIAGGVEQFF. Written as DNA, the CDR3 is TGTGCCAGCAGCTTAAGGATCGCAGGGGGCGTTGAGCAGTTCTTC.

The CDR3 loop reads CASKEQEVFNEQFF. The CDR3 DNA is TGTGCCAGCAAAGAGCAAGAGGTTTTCAATGAGCAGTTCTTC. The rearrangement joins TRBV7-2 to TRBJ2-1, with D uncertain. The V gene lost 7 bases and the J gene lost 6 bases, with 16 bases spanning the gap. Germline assignment: CDR1 SGHTA and CDR2 FQGNSA. This CDR3 contains 14 residues. Filled out from reference TRBV7-2 and TRBJ2-1, the complete variable domain reads GAGVSQSPSNKVTEKGKDVELRCDPISGHTALYWYRQSLGQGLEFLIYFQGNSAPDKSGLPSDRFSAERTGGSVSTLTIQRTQQEDSAVYLCASKEQEVFNEQFFGPGTRLTVL.

The chain carries TRBV11-2 and TRBJ1-5; 7 bases agree with TRBD1. Trimming at V came to 1 base and at J to 6 bases, leaving 6 bases not matched to a gene. This CDR3 region has 15 residues. Per germline, CDR1 SGHAT and CDR2 FQNNGV. CDR3 DNA sequence: TGTGCCAGCAGCTTAGGGGCACAGGGGACTCAGCCCCAGCATTTT. Protein sequence: CASSLGAQGTQPQHF.

The rearrangement links TRBV6-1 to TRBJ2-5; D may be TRBD1 (5 bases). Trimming pared 1 base from V and 4 bases from J, leaving 13 bases between. The CDR3 contains 15 residues. Germline V gene sequence: CDR1 MNHNS, CDR2 SASEGT. The CDR3 bases are TGTGCCAGCAGTGAAGACTGGCAGGGTGGAGAGACCCAGTACTTC. This gives the protein CASSEDWQGGETQYF.

This clone has only a few counts. V and J are TRBV7-9 and TRBJ2-5; D possibly corresponds to TRBD2 (5 bases). V lost 4 bases and J lost 4, with 13 bases in between. Germline CDR1 and CDR2: SEHNR and FQNEAQ (reference sequence). The CDR3 length is 14 residues. CDR3 region: CASSSPRGTETQYF. The CDR3 DNA follows: TGTGCCAGCAGCTCTCCCCGGGGTACAGAGACCCAGTACTTC. The variable domain in full, completed from reference TRBV7-9 and TRBJ2-5, reads DTGVSQNPRHKITKRGQNVTFRCDPISEHNRLYWYRQTLGQGPEFLTYFQNEAQLEKSRLLSDRFSAERPKGSFSTLEIQRTEQGDSAMYLCASSSPRGTETQYFGPGTRLLVL.

This chain uses TRBV7-2 with TRBJ2-5; 8 bases fit TRBD2. V lost 1 base to trimming and J lost 4 bases; unmatched junction nucleotides: 5. The CDR3 is made up of 15 amino acids. Germline V CDR1 and CDR2: SGHTA, FQGNSA. The chain's CDR3 is CASSLGPGGGETQYF. The CDR3 DNA is TGTGCCAGCAGCTTAGGTCCGGGGGGGGGAGAGACCCAGTACTTC.

This clone was seen a few times. V gene TRBV6-5 combines with J gene TRBJ2-1, with 9 bases aligning to TRBD1. Germline CDR1 MNHEY, CDR2 SVGAGI. This CDR3 is built from 12 residues. J lost 15 bases, V lost 10 bases, and 13 bases had no gene match. The CDR3 sequence: CATQGSGTGPFF. In DNA, the CDR3 is TGTGCCACCCAAGGGAGCGGGACAGGGCCGTTCTTC.

This chain connects TRBV10-2 to TRBJ2-7; 8 bases align to TRBD1. The V segment lost 5 bases and the J segment 2 bases; nucleotides outside the gene matches: 5. Germline CDR1 reads WSHSY; CDR2 reads SAAADI. CDR3 length: 14 residues. Here the CDR3 DNA reads TGCGCCAGCAGTATGGACAGGGTCCCCTACGAGCAGTACTTC. It translates to CASSMDRVPYEQYF.

The V and J genes are TRBV7-2 and TRBJ2-1; TRBD2 matches at 11 bases. The CDR3 consists of 14 residues. The ends lost 5 bases at V and 5 bases at J; junction bases unmatched: 2. The germline CDR1 and CDR2 sequences are SGHTA and FQGNSA. The CDR3 protein is CASSLGLADNEQFF. CDR3 in DNA: TGTGCCAGCAGCCTGGGACTAGCGGACAATGAGCAGTTCTTC.

The V and J genes are TRBV5-5 and TRBJ1-5; perhaps TRBD1 as D (6 bases). The germline CDR1 and CDR2 sequences are SGHKS and YYEKEE (reference sequence). This CDR3 is built from 15 residues. Trimming took off 4 bases at V and 0 bases at J, with 11 bases between the two ends. CDR3 DNA sequence: TGTGCCAGCAGCCTCTCAGGGGATAGCAATCAGCCCCAGCATTTT. As protein: CASSLSGDSNQPQHF.

The CDR3 DNA sequence: TGTGCCAGCAGCCTCCGGGACACCGCAACTAATGAAAAACTGTTTTTT. It specifies CASSLRDTATNEKLFF. The J gene is TRBJ1-4, the V gene TRBV13; tentative D call: TRBD1 (6 bases). The V and J ends lost 5 bases and 0 bases respectively, with 13 bases between them. This CDR3 region has 16 residues. CDR1 is PRHDT, CDR2 FYEKMQ, per germline (reference sequence).